These 30 T cell receptor beta chains share one sample of origin, sequenced in a study of T-cell memory formation after mild COVID-19. TCRdb re-derived calls from the 5' RACE reads in MiXCR, one entry per CDR3 protein. Counted here are under 700,000 distinct CDR3 sequences, around 21% occurring once; the ten biggest clones make up around 12%. The specimen sequenced was PBMCs or a T cell subset sorted from them (not recorded which). These receptors came from an adult woman who had mild COVID-19 (a few samples of this study predate the infection). Cell type and time point are not known.

The V and J genes are TRBV15 and TRBJ2-7; perhaps TRBD2 as D (7 bases). The CDR3 totals 13 residues. The germline V gene has CDR1 LNHNV and CDR2 YYDKDF (reference sequence). V was trimmed by 9 bases and J by 2 bases, leaving 14 bases between them. The CDR3 region has the DNA TGTGCCACAGAGCGGGACACAGCCTACGAGCAGTACTTC. Amino acids: CATERDTAYEQYF.

J is TRBJ2-5 and V is TRBV15; D is perhaps TRBD2 (5 bases). V dropped 5 bases and J dropped 5 bases, with 15 bases sitting between them. The CDR3 loop spans 14 amino acids. Germline V gives CDR1 LNHNV, CDR2 YYDKDF (reference sequence). The DNA for the CDR3 is TGTGCCACCAGCCCCGGAGGTAGAGGGGAGACCCAGTACTTC. Protein sequence: CATSPGGRGETQYF.

This clonotype was detected many times. This chain joins TRBV5-5 and TRBJ2-7, with D perhaps TRBD1 (6 bases). The CDR3 is 14 amino acids. Trimming shortened V by 4 bases and J by 5 bases, and 16 bases separated the two germline ends. Germline-derived CDR1 and CDR2 are SGHKS and YYEKEE (reference sequence). The CDR3 DNA is TGTGCCAGCAGCGTACAGGGTCCTCACGACGAGCAGTACTTC. Translation: CASSVQGPHDEQYF.

This clonotype has a handful of counts. This chain uses TRBV7-3 with TRBJ2-1, with a possible D match to TRBD2 (6 bases). CDR3 length: 16 amino acids. Trimming removed 2 bases at V and 6 bases at J, with 17 bases between. CDR1 and CDR2 from the germline V gene are SGHTA and FQGTGA. The CDR3, as DNA: TGTGCCAGCAGCTTATTTTCACCCGGGGGTGTCAATGAGCAGTTCTTC. It is translated as CASSLFSPGGVNEQFF.

This clonotype was counted only a few times. J is TRBJ2-4 and V is TRBV6-5; TRBD1 or TRBD2 may be the D gene (5 bases each). Germline V gives CDR1 MNHEY, CDR2 SVGAGI. This CDR3 has 15 residues. The ends were cut back, 4 bases at V and 3 bases at J, with 13 bases in the middle. CDR3 residues: CASSSAGAGKNIQYF. In DNA, the CDR3 is TGTGCCAGCAGTTCCGCCGGGGCTGGCAAAAACATTCAGTACTTC.

The chain is built from TRBV15 and TRBJ2-2; 12 bases align to TRBD2. Germline V CDR1 and CDR2: LNHNV, YYDKDF (reference sequence). Unmatched junction bases numbered 11, after V lost 2 bases and J lost 4 bases. The CDR3 is 19 amino acids. The CDR3 DNA follows: TGTGCCACCAGCAGAACAGGACTAGCGGGGCGGGTTAGCACCGGGGAGCTGTTTTTT. This translates into CATSRTGLAGRVSTGELFF.

This clonotype has more than one count but fewer than ten. J is TRBJ1-2 and V is TRBV4-2; 10 bases line up with TRBD1. V shed 1 base, J shed 1 base, and the junction held 3 bases outside the gene matches. Germline V gene data show CDR1 as LGHNA and CDR2 as YNFKEQ. The CDR3 loop spans 16 amino acids. The CDR3 DNA reads as TGTGCCAGCAGCCAAGTGGGACAGGGGAATAACTATGGCTACACCTTC. Translating it yields CASSQVGQGNNYGYTF.

This clonotype was counted between two and nine times. The chain's CDR3 is CASSEGGETQYF. CDR3 DNA: TGTGCCAGCAGTGAGGGGGGAGAGACCCAGTACTTC. The V gene is TRBV6-1, the J gene TRBJ2-5, with D possibly matching TRBD2 (6 bases). There are 12 residues in the CDR3. The germline V gene encodes CDR1 MNHNS and CDR2 SASEGT. V lost 3 bases and J 4 bases, leaving 6 bases between the germline ends.

This chain uses TRBV18 with TRBJ2-2, with 11 bases lining up with TRBD2. The CDR3 runs to 16 residues. Germline lookup yields CDR1 KGHSH and CDR2 LQKENI. V trimming: 6 bases; J trimming: 1 base; junction bases outside the gene matches: 4. This CDR3 is CASSRGTSGNTGELFF. CDR3 DNA: TGTGCCAGCTCCCGCGGGACTAGCGGGAACACCGGGGAGCTGTTTTTT. Based on the CDR3 plus reference TRBV18 and TRBJ2-2, the full variable domain is NAGVMQNPRHLVRRRGQEARLRCSPMKGHSHVYWYRQLPEEGLKFMVYLQKENIIDESGMPKERFSAEFPKEGPSILRIQQVVRGDSAAYFCASSRGTSGNTGELFFGEGSRLTVL.

The chain is built from TRBV9 and TRBJ2-2; D possibly uses TRBD1 or TRBD2 (5 bases each). V was shortened by 4 bases and J by 5 bases, with 21 bases between the two germline ends. Germline-derived CDR1 and CDR2 are SGDLS and YYNGEE. The length of the CDR3 is 17 residues. CDR3 DNA sequence: TGTGCCAGCAGCTTAGATTACGGGACGGCTTTTACCGGGGAGCTGTTTTTT. Translation gives CASSLDYGTAFTGELFF. The full variable domain, in which reference TRBV9 and TRBJ2-2 provide the parts outside the CDR3, is DSGVTQTPKHLITATGQRVTLRCSPRSGDLSVYWYQQSLDQGLQFLIQYYNGEERAKGNILERFSAQQFPDLHSELNLSSLELGDSALYFCASSLDYGTAFTGELFFGEGSRLTVL.

This clonotype occurred a few times. The chain carries TRBV5-6 and TRBJ2-7, with unresolved D. Germline V CDR1 and CDR2: SGHDT, YYEEEE. V shed 4 bases and J shed 11 bases, with 13 bases lying between them. The CDR3 is made up of 11 amino acids. CDR3 protein: CASSRQTLEYF. The CDR3 DNA reads as TGTGCCAGCAGCCGACAAACCTTAGAGTACTTC.

This clonotype was detected once. The chain recombines TRBV24-1 with TRBJ2-4; D uncertain. The CDR3 consists of 17 residues. The germline V gene has CDR1 KGHDR and CDR2 SFDVKD. V gave up 2 bases and J gave up 2 bases, with 15 bases separating them. CDR3 bases: TGTGCCACCAGTGATTGCTCGGAATTTTGCCCCAAAAACATTCAGTACTTC. It is translated as CATSDCSEFCPKNIQYF.

In this sample, this clonotype turned up a few times. The chain links TRBV9 to TRBJ1-3; D may be TRBD1 (6 bases). From germline, CDR1 is SGDLS and CDR2 YYNGEE. Between the trimmed V and J ends, which lost 0 bases and 2 bases, there was a span of 9 bases. CDR3 size: 15 residues. The CDR3 DNA reads TGTGCCAGCAGCGTAGATCCAGGGGCTGGAAACACCATATATTTT. Translation gives CASSVDPGAGNTIYF.

CDR3: CATSARTGGKEKLFF. CDR3 in DNA: TGTGCCACCAGCGCTCGGACAGGGGGGAAAGAAAAACTGTTTTTT. This chain joins TRBV15 and TRBJ1-4, with 10 bases fitting TRBD1. V was clipped by 5 bases and J by 8 bases; unmatched bases: 8. This CDR3 is 15 amino acids long. Germline CDR1 LNHNV, CDR2 YYDKDF (reference sequence).

The chain links TRBV24-1 to TRBJ1-4, with 9 bases fitting TRBD1. This CDR3 comprises 18 residues. Germline loops: CDR1 KGHDR, CDR2 SFDVKD. V was clipped by 2 bases and J by 0 bases; unmatched bases: 6. The CDR3 spells CATSDSGTGNPTNEKLFF. CDR3 nucleotide sequence: TGTGCCACCAGTGATTCCGGGACAGGGAATCCAACTAATGAAAAACTGTTTTTT.

This rearrangement joins TRBV12-5 to TRBJ2-1; the match to TRBD2 covers 10 bases. The germline CDR1 and CDR2 sequences are LGHNT and FRNRAP. The V segment lost 5 bases and the J segment 8 bases; nucleotides outside the gene matches: 9. The CDR3 covers 15 residues. The CDR3 protein is CASGPPAAGGDEQFF. CDR3 nucleotides: TGTGCTAGTGGTCCCCCGGCAGCGGGAGGGGATGAGCAGTTCTTC.

This clonotype was observed a few times. The chain has TRBV20-1 and TRBJ2-1, with D possibly being TRBD2 (5 bases). Trimming removed 6 bases from V and 4 bases from J, with 22 bases in between. The CDR3 totals 16 residues. The germline V gene has CDR1 DFQATT and CDR2 SNEGSKA (reference sequence). CDR3 DNA sequence: TGCAGTGCGCCCCCGCCTGACTACTTCCTGTACAATGAGCAGTTCTTC. Amino acids: CSAPPPDYFLYNEQFF.

This clonotype was seen at least ten times. V usage is TRBV24-1 and J usage is TRBJ2-3; maybe TRBD1 (5 bases). Trimming left V 6 bases short and J 2 bases short, with 17 bases between. The CDR3 has 16 residues. From germline, CDR1 is KGHDR and CDR2 SFDVKD. CDR3 loop: CATSRGSNSLTDTQYF. CDR3 in DNA: TGTGCCACCAGTAGGGGCAGCAACAGCCTCACAGATACGCAGTATTTT.

This clonotype has more than one count but fewer than ten. The V call is TRBV20-1, the J call TRBJ2-3; D unclear. Germline values: CDR1 DFQATT, CDR2 SNEGSKA (reference sequence). Trimming removed 0 bases at V and 4 bases at J, with 8 bases between. This CDR3 contains 13 residues. The CDR3: CSAREFISDTQYF. The CDR3 DNA reads as TGCAGTGCTAGAGAGTTCATCTCAGATACGCAGTATTTT.

This clonotype was counted a few times. The rearrangement uses TRBV3-1 and TRBJ1-6; D is ambiguous. Trimming pared 0 bases from V and 11 bases from J, leaving 14 bases between. The CDR3 totals 15 residues. The germline V gene has CDR1 LGHDT and CDR2 YNNKEL (reference sequence). CDR3: CASSQDLVTRAPLHF. CDR3 nucleotides: TGTGCCAGCAGCCAAGATCTGGTCACCCGAGCACCCCTCCACTTT.

V usage is TRBV2 and J usage is TRBJ1-1, with 11 nucleotides matching TRBD1. J lost 5 bases, V lost 7 bases, and 6 bases had no gene match. Germline values: CDR1 SNHLY, CDR2 FYNNEI. The CDR3 runs 14 residues. The CDR3 DNA is TGTGCCAGCATAGCGGACAGGGGGCAAACTGAAGCTTTCTTT. This translates into CASIADRGQTEAFF.

The rearrangement uses TRBV9 and TRBJ1-1, with D possibly TRBD1 on 5 matching bases. V was pared by 3 bases and J by 3 bases, with 12 bases between. This CDR3 comprises 14 residues. Germline V gene data show CDR1 as SGDLS and CDR2 as YYNGEE. This chain's CDR3 is CASSGGVGDTEAFF. CDR3 nucleotide sequence: TGTGCCAGCAGCGGAGGGGTTGGGGACACTGAAGCTTTCTTT.

This sequence joins TRBV24-1 and TRBJ1-4, with 7 bases lining up with TRBD1. The CDR3 is 13 residues long. V gave up 5 bases and J gave up 8 bases; unmatched junction bases: 4. The germline V gene has CDR1 KGHDR and CDR2 SFDVKD. In nucleotides, the CDR3 is TGTGCCACCAGTGGGCGGACAGGCGAAAAACTGTTTTTT. Translation gives CATSGRTGEKLFF.

V and J are TRBV4-1 and TRBJ1-1, with 8 bases lining up with TRBD1. The junction had 7 bases not matched to a gene; V was cut back by 4 bases and J by 3 bases. The CDR3 runs to 15 residues. Germline CDR1 is MGHRA and CDR2 is YSYEKL. The CDR3 nucleotides read TGCGCCAGCAGCCGTACACAGGGGGGTTACACTGAAGCTTTCTTT. Amino acid sequence: CASSRTQGGYTEAFF.

The genes are TRBV25-1 and TRBJ1-1; the D gene is possibly TRBD1 (5 bases). CDR3 length: 13 residues. Trimming took off 3 bases at V and 4 bases at J, with 9 bases between the two ends. Germline V lookup: CDR1 MGHDK, CDR2 SYGVNS. The DNA for the CDR3 is TGTGCCAGCAGTGAGGCGGGGGTCACTGAAGCTTTCTTT. Translation: CASSEAGVTEAFF.

This clonotype was counted only a few times. The chain is built from TRBV6-5 and TRBJ1-1, with 9 bases that match TRBD1. Per the germline V gene, CDR1 is MNHEY and CDR2 is SVGAGI. The V segment lost 6 bases and the J segment 5 bases; nucleotides outside the gene matches: 7. This CDR3 spans 14 amino acids. The CDR3 here is CASRPGTGHTEAFF. CDR3 bases: TGTGCCAGCAGACCCGGGACAGGGCATACTGAAGCTTTCTTT.

The rearrangement links TRBV29-1 to TRBJ2-4, with 7 bases that match TRBD1. This CDR3 is built from 14 residues. Trimming removed 5 bases from V and 1 base from J; junction bases left unmatched: 5. Per germline, CDR1 SQVTM and CDR2 ANQGSEA. Written as DNA, the CDR3 is TGCAGCGTTCAGGGGGTAGTGGCCAAAAACATTCAGTACTTC. Its protein product is CSVQGVVAKNIQYF. Supplemented by reference TRBV29-1 and TRBJ2-4, the full variable domain reads SAVISQKPSRDICQRGTSLTIQCQVDSQVTMMFWYRQQPGQSLTLIATANQGSEATYESGFVIDKFPISRPNLTFSTLTVSNMSPEDSSIYLCSVQGVVAKNIQYFGAGTRLSVL.

This clonotype was counted only a few times. V is TRBV12-3 or TRBV12-4 and J is TRBJ2-2, with D perhaps TRBD2 (6 bases). V lost 6 bases to trimming and J lost 6 bases, with 17 bases between them. This CDR3 is 15 amino acids long. For the CDR3, the DNA is TGTGCCAGCAGACCTGCGGGATCGCCAGCCGGGGAGCTGTTTTTT. Protein sequence: CASRPAGSPAGELFF.

This CDR3 reads CASSVAGNGNTIYF. As DNA, the CDR3 is TGTGCCAGCAGCGTAGCAGGGAACGGAAACACCATATATTTT. This chain connects TRBV9 to TRBJ1-3, with a tentative D call TRBD1 (5 bases). Trimming removed 0 bases from V and 4 bases from J, with 8 bases in between. Germline V gene sequence: CDR1 SGDLS, CDR2 YYNGEE. The CDR3 runs to 14 residues.

The chain has TRBV7-9 and TRBJ2-7; a possible D gene is TRBD2 (6 bases). V lost 10 bases, J lost 2 bases, and 12 bases lay in between. The CDR3 spans 12 residues. Per germline, CDR1 SEHNR and CDR2 FQNEAQ (reference sequence). The DNA of the CDR3 is TGTGCCACCGCCCGGGAGCCCTACGAGCAGTACTTC. This encodes CATAREPYEQYF.